The source of this TCR beta chain is a study of T cells in Graves' hyperthyroidism and ophthalmopathy. Study findings and constraints: Within blood appeared most thyroid clonotypes that had expanded above 0.001.

Amplification yielded TCR beta CDR3 regions, with RNA transcripts as the source. RT-PCR in the first round (using the HTBI primer set) targeted the TCR CDR3. TCRdb processed the multiplex PCR reads anew with MiXCR; each CDR3 protein has one entry. The table records roughly 550,000 distinct CDR3 sequences, 15% to 20% of them present only once. Active moderate-to-severe ophthalmopathy, Clinical Activity Score at least 3, NOSPECS at least 4, under 3 months' duration. Diagnostic assessment was based on clinical symptoms, serum thyroxine and TRAb, thyroid ultrasound and orbital computed tomography. This CDR3 has 15 residues. CDR1 and CDR2 (germline): MDHEN, SYDVKM. The V gene end was trimmed by 2 bases and the J gene end by 5 bases; junction bases not matched to a gene: 7. Ten or more counts support this clonotype. Its cognate antigen is unknown.

This receptor was taken from a woman aged 25 to 39 with Graves' ophthalmopathy. Sequencing was carried out using blood. The chain has TRBV28 and TRBJ1-1; TRBD1 matches at 8 bases. This CDR3 is CASSLLQGARTEAFF. CDR3 DNA sequence: TGTGCCAGCAGTTTACTCCAGGGGGCGCGGACTGAAGCTTTCTTT.